The clone carrying this T cell receptor beta chain appeared many times. The target antigen is unknown. The V gene lost 2 bases and the J gene lost 7 bases, with 16 bases spanning the gap. From germline, CDR1 is SGHRS and CDR2 YFSETQ. The CDR3 covers 15 residues. Time point noted: newly diagnosed GD, antithyroid drugs for less than 3 months. There was RNA extracted from PBMCs, and the TCR library was made from it. Assembly of TCR beta libraries relied on iRepertoire HTBI primers together with Arm-PCR of CDR3 regions. TCRdb re-called the multiplex PCR reads with MiXCR, one entry per CDR3 protein. The sample has approximately 360,000 distinct CDR3 sequences, about an eighth seen once; the top ten hold approximately 20%. This sample was included in a study of regulatory T cells in long-lasting Graves disease. Turning to the study itself: Graves' patients diagnosed newly had used antithyroid drugs under 3 months.

The study's findings and limits: Persistent disease exhibited a predilection for TRBV28, TRBJ1-2 and TRBJ2-5.

The data were also submitted as part of a second study, on T cells in Graves' hyperthyroidism and ophthalmopathy.

The J gene is TRBJ2-1, the V gene TRBV5-1; a possible D gene is TRBD1 (6 bases). This receptor was taken from a woman younger than 35 with Graves disease. The sequencing here drew on peripheral blood mononuclear cells (PBMCs), taken at new diagnosis, from a patient treated with antithyroid drugs. The CDR3 here is CASSFFTGSRNEQFF. The CDR3 DNA is TGCGCCAGCAGCTTTTTCACAGGGTCCAGGAATGAGCAGTTCTTC.